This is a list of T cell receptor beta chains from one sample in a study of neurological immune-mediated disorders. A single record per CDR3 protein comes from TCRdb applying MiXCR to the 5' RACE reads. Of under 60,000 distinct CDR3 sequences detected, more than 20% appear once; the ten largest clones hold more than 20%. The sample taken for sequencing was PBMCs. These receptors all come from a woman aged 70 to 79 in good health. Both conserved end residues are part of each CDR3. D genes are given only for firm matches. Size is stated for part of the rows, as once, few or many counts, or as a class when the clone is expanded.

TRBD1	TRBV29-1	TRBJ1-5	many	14	TGCAGCGTTCGACAGGGAACGGGCAATCAGCCCCAGCATTTT	CSVRQGTGNQPQHF
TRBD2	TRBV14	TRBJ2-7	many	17	TGTGCCAGCAGCCAAGGCCTTAACCGGGACTACTGGAGGGAGCAGTACTTC	CASSQGLNRDYWREQYF
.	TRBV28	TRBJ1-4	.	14	TGTGCCAGCAGCCTATCAGGGGCCGCTGAAAAACTGTTTTTT	CASSLSGAAEKLFF
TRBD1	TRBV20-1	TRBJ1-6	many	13	TGCAGTGCCCCCGGACAGGGGGGCTCGCCCCTCCACTTT	CSAPGQGGSPLHF
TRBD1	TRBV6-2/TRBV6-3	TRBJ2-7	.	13	TGTGCCAGCAGGGGGACAGGGTTCCACGAGCAGTACTTC	CASRGTGFHEQYF
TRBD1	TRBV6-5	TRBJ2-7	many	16	TGTGCCAGCAGTTACGGAGACAGGGGTAGATCCTACGAGCAGTACTTC	CASSYGDRGRSYEQYF
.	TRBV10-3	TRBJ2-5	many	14	TGTGCCATCAGTGAGTCAAGCGTCAAAGAGACCCAGTACTTC	CAISESSVKETQYF
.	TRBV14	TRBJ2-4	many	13	TGTGCCAGCAGCCCAAGAGGCAGGGGGGACCAGTACTTC	CASSPRGRGDQYF
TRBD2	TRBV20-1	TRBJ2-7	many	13	TGCAGTGCTAAGGCGGGGGGGGTGGACGAGCAGTACTTC	CSAKAGGVDEQYF
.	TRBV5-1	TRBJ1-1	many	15	TGCGCCAGCAGCAGGGGGGCTTACATGAACACTGAAGCTTTCTTT	CASSRGAYMNTEAFF
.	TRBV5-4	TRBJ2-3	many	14	TGTGCCAGCAGCCCCGGCGGTATTACAGATACGCAGTATTTT	CASSPGGITDTQYF
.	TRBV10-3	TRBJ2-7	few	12	TGTGCCATCAGCGGGGACCTGCGGGAGCAGTACTTC	CAISGDLREQYF
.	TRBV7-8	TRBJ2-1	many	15	TGTGCCAGCAGTTCCACCGGGCCCTCTTACAATGAGCAGTTCTTC	CASSSTGPSYNEQFF
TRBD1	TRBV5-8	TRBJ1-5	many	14	TGTGCCAGCAGGGAGGGACAGGGTATACAGCCCCAGCATTTT	CASREGQGIQPQHF
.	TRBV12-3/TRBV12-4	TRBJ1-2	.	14	TGTGCCAGCAGTCGGGAGGCCGACCTCTATGGCTACACCTTC	CASSREADLYGYTF
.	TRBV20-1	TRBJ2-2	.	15	TGCAGTGCTAGAGATGGGGGCTTCGGAGTGGTACGGCTGTTTTTT	CSARDGGFGVVRLFF